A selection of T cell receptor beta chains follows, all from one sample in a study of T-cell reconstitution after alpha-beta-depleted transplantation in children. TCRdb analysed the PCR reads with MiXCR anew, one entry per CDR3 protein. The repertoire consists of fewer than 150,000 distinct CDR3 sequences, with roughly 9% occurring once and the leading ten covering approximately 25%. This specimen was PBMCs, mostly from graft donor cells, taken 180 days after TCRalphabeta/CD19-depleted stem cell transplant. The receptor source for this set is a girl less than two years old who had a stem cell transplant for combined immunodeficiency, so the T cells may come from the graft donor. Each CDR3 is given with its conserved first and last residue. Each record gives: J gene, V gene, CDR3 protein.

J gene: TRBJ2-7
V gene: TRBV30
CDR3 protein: CAWSRQGAEQYF

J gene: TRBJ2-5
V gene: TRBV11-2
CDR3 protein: CASTLGLVEETQYF

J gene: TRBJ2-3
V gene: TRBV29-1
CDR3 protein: CSVEARFTDTQYF

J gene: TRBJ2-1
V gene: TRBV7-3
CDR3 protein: CASSPSGGALDEQFF

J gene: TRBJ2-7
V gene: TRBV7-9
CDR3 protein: CASSLGRSSYEQYF

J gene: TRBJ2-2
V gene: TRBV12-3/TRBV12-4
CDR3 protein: CASSSGLRAGELFF

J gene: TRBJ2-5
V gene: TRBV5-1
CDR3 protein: CASSPYSKTGDQETQYF

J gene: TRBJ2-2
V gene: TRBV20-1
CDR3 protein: CSARGTSGKTGELFF

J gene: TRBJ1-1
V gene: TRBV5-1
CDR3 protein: CATSRGRGTGEAFF

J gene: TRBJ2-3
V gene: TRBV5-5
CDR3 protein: CATGWGAYTDTQYF

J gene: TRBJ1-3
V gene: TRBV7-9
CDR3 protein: CASSFSRGSGNTIYF

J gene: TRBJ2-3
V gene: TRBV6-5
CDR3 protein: CASSYVRGTDTQYF

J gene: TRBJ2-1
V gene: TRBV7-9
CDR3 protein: CASSADYNEQFF

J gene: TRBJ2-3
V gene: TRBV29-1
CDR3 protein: CSVEGGRGFTDTQYF

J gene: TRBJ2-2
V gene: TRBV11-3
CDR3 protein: CASSSSGAANTGELFF

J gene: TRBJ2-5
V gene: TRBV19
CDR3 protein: CASSIGYQETQYF

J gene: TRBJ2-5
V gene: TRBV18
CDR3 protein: CASSPFPRTSGGFKETQYF

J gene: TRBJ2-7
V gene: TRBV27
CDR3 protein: CASKLAGGLSYEQYF

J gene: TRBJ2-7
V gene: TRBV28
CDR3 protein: CASSLKYTGEDYEQYF

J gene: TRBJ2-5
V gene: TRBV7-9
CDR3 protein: CASSRDVEETQYF

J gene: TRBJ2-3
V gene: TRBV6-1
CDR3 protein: CASCSGRTTDTQYF

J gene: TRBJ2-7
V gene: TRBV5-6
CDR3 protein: CASSLAEEGLEQYF

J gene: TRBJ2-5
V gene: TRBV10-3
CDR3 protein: CAISESPAGGETQYF

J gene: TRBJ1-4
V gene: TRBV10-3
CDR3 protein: CAISVQGSEKLFF

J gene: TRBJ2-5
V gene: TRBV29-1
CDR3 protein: CSSAVLGETQYF

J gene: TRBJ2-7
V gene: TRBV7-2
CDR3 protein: CASSLAPGEGEQYF

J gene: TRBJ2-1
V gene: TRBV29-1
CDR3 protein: CSVEERRSYNEQFF

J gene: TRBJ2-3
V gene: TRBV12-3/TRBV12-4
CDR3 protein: CASSVQVDTQYF

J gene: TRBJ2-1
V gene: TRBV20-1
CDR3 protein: CSARDQGRGGDNEQFF

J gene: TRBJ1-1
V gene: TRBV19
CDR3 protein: CSSRLLRNTEAFF

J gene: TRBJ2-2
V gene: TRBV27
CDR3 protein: CASSRQGLYTGELFF

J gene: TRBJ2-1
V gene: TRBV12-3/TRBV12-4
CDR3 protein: CASSLLGASF

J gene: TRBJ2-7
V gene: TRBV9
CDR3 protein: CASSVGFSNYEQYF

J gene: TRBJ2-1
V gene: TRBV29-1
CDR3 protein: CSVTDRGPYNEQFF

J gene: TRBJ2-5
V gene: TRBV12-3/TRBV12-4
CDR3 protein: CASSSTGMRETQYF

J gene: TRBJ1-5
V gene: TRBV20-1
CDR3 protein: CSANTGSPQPQHF

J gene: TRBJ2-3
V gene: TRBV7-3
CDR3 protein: CASSRAWGWTDTQYF

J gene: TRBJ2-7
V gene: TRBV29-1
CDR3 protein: CSVEDTGDYEQYF

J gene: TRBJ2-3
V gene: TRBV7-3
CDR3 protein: CASSLRQGAADTQYF

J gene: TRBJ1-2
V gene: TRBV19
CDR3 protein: CASSTRGQYYGYTF

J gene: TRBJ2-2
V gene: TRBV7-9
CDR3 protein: CASSQGSYTGELFF

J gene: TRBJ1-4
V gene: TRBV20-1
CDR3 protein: CSASRTGIVGKLFF

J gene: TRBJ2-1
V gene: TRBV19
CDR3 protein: CASSMGTSGSDEQFF

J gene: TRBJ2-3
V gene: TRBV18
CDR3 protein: CASSPRDPDTQYF

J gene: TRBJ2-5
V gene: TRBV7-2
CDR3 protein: CASSPSTEETQYF

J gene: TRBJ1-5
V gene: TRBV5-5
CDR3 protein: CASSLASEDPQHF

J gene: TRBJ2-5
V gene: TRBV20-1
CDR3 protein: CSALSEEGETQYF

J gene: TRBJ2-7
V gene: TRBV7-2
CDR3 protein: CASSPLFYEQYF

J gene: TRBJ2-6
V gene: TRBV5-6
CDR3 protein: CASSLRSGANVLTF

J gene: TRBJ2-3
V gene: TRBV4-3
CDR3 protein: CASSHLLALAGTTDTQYF

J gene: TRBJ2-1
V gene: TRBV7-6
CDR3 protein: CASSLGEGSSYNEQFF

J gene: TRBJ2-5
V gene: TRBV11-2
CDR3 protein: CASSPLGWREYETQYF

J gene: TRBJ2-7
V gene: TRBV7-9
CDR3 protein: CASSLDMGLHYERYF

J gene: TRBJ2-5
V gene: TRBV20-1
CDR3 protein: CSAILRTGETQYF

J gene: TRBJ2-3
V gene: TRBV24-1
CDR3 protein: CATGQGGTDTQYF